The T cell receptor beta chain described here comes from a study of T cell responses to AZD1222 COVID-19 vaccine. Study findings and constraints: Compared with day 0, the breadth and depth of the Spike-specific TCR repertoire rose significantly after two doses of AZD1222. Across the whole spike, CD4 TCRs peaked at regions 160-218 and 743-854. Repertoire sampling was restricted to post-peak T cell response timepoints. At baseline, seropositivity was found in only six or seven AZD1222 recipients.

Only in-frame clones appear in the TCRdb table, and some are missing; sequencing was by immunoSEQ multiplex PCR. The table lists over 130,000 clones, under 95% of them singletons. Trimming removed 1 base from V and 2 bases from J, with 6 bases in between. The CDR3 loop spans 13 amino acids. From germline, CDR1 is LGHNT and CDR2 FRNRAP. For this clone: Its cognate antigen is unknown.

Sequencing was performed on peripheral blood, taken 28 days after the second AZD1222 dose. This chain joins TRBV12-5 and TRBJ2-7; no clear D. The receptor was derived from an adult who received the AZD1222 COVID-19 vaccine. The CDR3 DNA reads TGTGCTAGTGGTTTGGGGCGGACCTACGAGCAGTACTTC. Its protein product is CASGLGRTYEQYF.